This T cell receptor beta chain emerged from a study of T cells in Graves' hyperthyroidism and ophthalmopathy. Study findings and constraints: With a median lead of around 6.7 months before onset, the model predicted ophthalmopathy.

Ten or more counts support this clonotype. Its specificity is not known. Amplification of TCR beta CDR3 regions was performed using RNA transcripts as template. Carried out on the TCR CDR3, a first-round RT-PCR used the HTBI primer set. TCRdb independently ran MiXCR on the multiplex PCR reads; one entry per CDR3 protein. The sample includes around 600,000 distinct CDR3 sequences, 13% to 15% of them seen just once. Duration under 3 months, a NOSPECS grade of at least 4, and a Clinical Activity Score of at least 3 characterized the ophthalmopathy patients. Trimming took 4 bases from V and 2 from J, leaving 12 bases between them. CDR1 is ENHRY, CDR2 SYGVKD, per germline. The CDR3 spans 14 residues.

The TCR comes from a woman aged 18-29 years with Graves' ophthalmopathy. The chain joins TRBV10-3 to TRBJ2-7; D is ambiguous. What was sequenced was blood. DNA for the CDR3: TGTGCCATCAGTGGTGGTACGTTTGCCTACGAGCAGTACTTC. This codes for CAISGGTFAYEQYF.